The 20 T cell receptor beta chains below all came from one sample that was sequenced in a study of cytomegalovirus exposure and HLA in healthy donors. This PCR relied on a set of 60 Vbeta primers and 13 Jbeta primers. TCRdb keeps only in-frame clones here, not all; method: immunoSEQ multiplex PCR. The top ten clones hold roughly 2.2% of a sample with approximately 130,000 clones, 81% of them seen once. Sample: PBMCs. The receptor set was obtained from a woman between 40 and 50 years old in good health and CMV-seronegative.

The chain uses TRBV19 and TRBJ2-1; a weak D match, TRBD1 (5 bases). CDR1 is LNHDA, CDR2 SQIVND, per germline (reference sequence). The CDR3 length is 14 residues. Between the trimmed V and J ends, which lost 6 bases and 7 bases, there was a span of 16 bases. CDR3 amino acids: CASSRSTQGNEQFF. CDR3 coding DNA: TGTGCCAGTAGCCGATCGACTCAGGGTAATGAGCAGTTCTTC.

The CDR3 sequence is CASSMGQGAYEQYF. The CDR3 nucleotides are TGCGCCAGCAGCATGGGACAGGGTGCCTACGAGCAGTACTTC. This chain uses TRBV5-1 with TRBJ2-7, with 9 bases identical to TRBD1. CDR3 size: 14 residues. CDR1 and CDR2 from the germline V gene are SGHRS and YFSETQ. V gave up 4 bases and J gave up 2 bases; unmatched junction bases: 4.

The rearrangement joins TRBV5-1 to TRBJ2-1, with D possibly being TRBD1 (6 bases). V gave up 2 bases and J gave up 0 bases, with 9 bases separating them. This CDR3 has 15 amino acids. CDR1 SGHRS and CDR2 YFSETQ come from the germline V gene. CDR3: CASSFQGSSYNEQFF. The CDR3 DNA reads as TGCGCCAGCAGCTTTCAGGGGAGCTCCTACAATGAGCAGTTCTTC.

This rearrangement joins TRBV5-8 to TRBJ2-1, with 10 bases that match TRBD1. J lost 3 bases, V lost 4 bases, and 10 bases had no gene match. Looked up from germline, CDR1 is SGHTS and CDR2 is YDEGEE. The CDR3 consists of 17 residues. The CDR3 is CASSVGWGDRGYNEQFF. DNA for the CDR3: TGTGCCAGCAGCGTAGGCTGGGGGGACAGGGGCTACAATGAGCAGTTCTTC.

This sequence joins TRBV7-3 and TRBJ1-1, with TRBD1 as a possible D gene (6 bases). The germline V gene encodes CDR1 SGHTA and CDR2 FQGTGA. The length of the CDR3 is 15 residues. The V end lost 3 bases, the J end lost 4 bases, and 15 bases lay between the germline ends. CDR3 loop: CASSFTGGAGTEAFF. The CDR3 coding sequence is TGTGCCAGCAGCTTTACGGGGGGCGCGGGCACTGAAGCTTTCTTT.

Turning to this clone: One junction end does not reproduce the germline sequence, and a read error may be involved. The chain uses TRBV2 and TRBJ2-1, with 8 bases that match TRBD1. The germline V gene has CDR1 SNHLY and CDR2 FYNNEI. The CDR3 is 16 amino acids. CDR3 residues: CASSRGRQGSYNEQFF. CDR3 DNA sequence: TGTGCGAGCAGCAGGGGGCGACAGGGATCCTACAATGAGCAGTTCTTC. Filled out from reference TRBV2 and TRBJ2-1, the complete variable domain reads EPEVTQTPSHQVTQMGQEVILRCVPISNHLYFYWYRQILGQKVEFLVSFYNNEISEKSEIFDDQFSVERPDGSNFTLKIRSTKLEDSAMYFCASSRGRQGSYNEQFFGPGTRLTVL.

This clone was recorded only once. This rearrangement joins TRBV28 to TRBJ1-5, with TRBD1 identical over 7 bases. The V gene's germline CDR1 is MDHEN and CDR2 SYDVKM. Germline trimming cut 6 bases from V and 7 bases from J; bases unmatched to any gene: 15. There are 16 residues in the CDR3. CDR3 DNA: TGTGCCAGCAGGCCGACGAGGGGGCAAGGGGGGCAGCCCCAGCATTTT. It translates to CASRPTRGQGGQPQHF.

The V call is TRBV5-1, the J call TRBJ2-5; perhaps TRBD1 as D (5 bases). This CDR3 has 15 residues. CDR1 and CDR2 from the germline V gene are SGHRS and YFSETQ. Trimming shortened V by 1 base and J by 5 bases, and 15 bases separated the two germline ends. CDR3 loop: CASSLTSGSFETQYF. Written as DNA, the CDR3 is TGCGCCAGCAGCTTGACCTCAGGGTCGTTCGAGACCCAGTACTTC.

The chain couples TRBV7-3 to TRBJ2-7; maybe TRBD2 (5 bases). V was shortened by 2 bases and J by 3 bases, with 11 bases between the two germline ends. The CDR3 has 14 residues. CDR1 and CDR2 from the germline V gene are SGHTA and FQGTGA. The CDR3 bases are TGTGCCAGCAGCTTACTCGCAGGAGGCTACGAGCAGTACTTC. Protein product: CASSLLAGGYEQYF.

The chain employs TRBV10-3 and TRBJ1-1, with 7 bases lining up with TRBD1. The CDR3 has 13 amino acids. Germline values: CDR1 ENHRY, CDR2 SYGVKD. The CDR3 loop reads CALRRGLGTEAFF. In DNA, the CDR3 is TGTGCGTTACGAAGGGGGCTAGGCACTGAAGCTTTCTTT.

This clone was observed a single time. The V call is TRBV18, the J call TRBJ2-7; weak D call: TRBD2 (6 bases). The CDR3 has 22 residues. The V end was cut by 3 bases, the J end by 2 bases, with 35 bases between. CDR1 is KGHSH, CDR2 LQKENI, per germline. CDR3 nucleotides: TGTGCCAGCTCACCGTACATTTATACAGATAGCCTCCGGGGGAATCTCCCCTACGAGCAGTACTTC. Translation: CASSPYIYTDSLRGNLPYEQYF.

The chain carries TRBV27 and TRBJ1-6; possible D gene TRBD1, 5 bases. Germline-derived CDR1 and CDR2 are MNHEY and SMNVEV (reference sequence). V was pared by 5 bases and J by 7 bases, with 18 bases between. This CDR3 is built from 16 residues. The CDR3: CASSTDNGGGNSPLHF. CDR3 in DNA: TGTGCCAGCAGTACGGATAATGGGGGAGGAAATTCACCCCTCCACTTT.

V and J are TRBV5-6 and TRBJ2-1; 7 positions match TRBD1. Trimming cost V 6 bases and J 5 bases; bases outside gene matches: 11. Germline V gene lookup returns CDR1 SGHDT and CDR2 YYEEEE. This CDR3 has 15 residues. The CDR3 region is CASNYLDRVNNEQFF. The CDR3 DNA reads TGTGCCAGCAACTACCTCGACAGGGTCAACAATGAGCAGTTCTTC.

This clone was seen only a few times. This chain joins TRBV6-5 and TRBJ1-4, with 7 positions matching TRBD1. The CDR3 runs 14 residues. Trimming took 5 bases from V and 8 from J; bases not matched to a gene: 8. In germline, CDR1 is MNHEY, CDR2 SVGAGI. CDR3 bases: TGTGCCAGCAGTACCCACGACAGGGTCGAAAAACTGTTTTTT. Protein product: CASSTHDRVEKLFF.

This clone has a single count. V is TRBV5-1 and J is TRBJ2-7, with 9 bases aligning to TRBD1. This CDR3 has 16 amino acids. The V and J ends lost 3 bases and 5 bases, in that order; junction bases with no gene match: 12. Per the germline V gene, CDR1 is SGHRS and CDR2 is YFSETQ. The CDR3 region has the DNA TGCGCCAGCAGCTCTCCGGGACAGGGCCCTAGGAACGAGCAGTACTTC. It translates to CASSSPGQGPRNEQYF.

The chain recombines TRBV27 with TRBJ2-1; perhaps TRBD2 as D (6 bases). Trimming shortened V by 2 bases and J by 7 bases, and 18 bases separated the two germline ends. This CDR3 spans 16 amino acids. The germline V gene has CDR1 MNHEY and CDR2 SMNVEV (reference sequence). CDR3 region: CASSLLSTGVGNEQFF. CDR3 nucleotide sequence: TGTGCCAGCAGTTTACTCTCCACGGGAGTTGGAAATGAGCAGTTCTTC.

In its sample, this clone was seen a few times. This chain connects TRBV30 to TRBJ2-7; TRBD1 is a possible D gene (6 bases). The germline V gene encodes CDR1 GTSNPN and CDR2 SVGIG (reference sequence). Trimming took off 0 bases at V and 6 bases at J, with 9 bases between the two ends. This CDR3 has 12 amino acids. The CDR3 spells CAWSVGRGEQYF. Written as DNA, the CDR3 is TGTGCCTGGAGTGTAGGCAGGGGCGAGCAGTACTTC.

CDR3 sequence: CASSSDRGTYNEQFF. Written as DNA, the CDR3 is TGTGCCAGCAGTTCGGACAGGGGGACCTACAATGAGCAGTTCTTC. The genes are TRBV27 and TRBJ2-1, with 10 bases identical to TRBD1. With 4 bases clipped from V and 2 bases from J, the junction kept 2 bases outside the gene matches. Germline-derived CDR1 and CDR2 are MNHEY and SMNVEV (reference sequence). The CDR3 covers 15 residues.

This clone came up a few times. The identical CDR3 is also encoded by other nucleotide sequences in the sample. The chain is built from TRBV2 and TRBJ1-1, with D tentatively TRBD1 (5 bases). V lost 4 bases and J 1 base, leaving 7 bases between the germline ends. This CDR3 is built from 13 residues. From germline, CDR1 is SNHLY and CDR2 FYNNEI. CDR3 sequence: CASSGQGNTEAFF. The CDR3 nucleotides are TGTGCCAGCAGTGGGCAGGGGAACACTGAAGCTTTCTTT.

The chain combines TRBV18 with TRBJ2-2; 7 bases line up with TRBD2. The V gene end was trimmed by 3 bases and the J gene end by 0 bases; junction bases not matched to a gene: 4. Germline CDR1 is KGHSH and CDR2 is LQKENI. The CDR3 is 16 amino acids. The DNA of the CDR3 is TGTGCCAGCTCACCTCGACTAGCTGCGAACACCGGGGAGCTGTTTTTT. Translation gives CASSPRLAANTGELFF.